Listed here is a single T cell receptor (beta chain). The data derive from a study of blood T cell repertoires in COVID-19. For the study at large: In each case, the material was cDNA or gDNA derived from T cells, B-cell-depleted T cells, or PBMCs.

The CDR3 spans 13 residues. V shed 7 bases and J shed 5 bases, with 14 bases lying between them. Per germline, CDR1 MNHEY and CDR2 SMNVEV (reference sequence). Assay used: immunoSEQ multiplex PCR; TCRdb lists only in-frame clones, some missing. The profile shows 150,000 to 200,000 clones, roughly 90% of them singletons. The rearrangement joins TRBV27 to TRBJ2-5; possibly TRBD1 for D (6 bases). The sequence came from a man between 65 and 80 years old with active or convalescent COVID-19. Material for sequencing was peripheral blood. The CDR3 region is CASTTGSRETQYF. The DNA for the CDR3 is TGTGCCAGCACTACAGGGTCTCGGGAGACCCAGTACTTC.